This TCR beta chain was sequenced during a study of T cells in Graves' hyperthyroidism and ophthalmopathy. Study at large: It was at initial diagnosis, before any treatment, that peripheral blood was collected.

The CDR3 covers 12 residues. V was cut by 3 bases and J by 7 bases, with 13 bases left in between. The germline V gene has CDR1 GTSNPN and CDR2 SVGIG (reference sequence). The study based diagnoses on clinical symptoms, serum thyroxine and TRAb, thyroid ultrasound and orbital computed tomography. The PBMCs were taken from approximately 9.7 ml of fresh peripheral blood. Amplification yielded TCR beta CDR3 regions, with RNA transcripts as the source. Primed by the HTBI set, a first-round RT-PCR was run on the TCR CDR3. TCRdb called the multiplex PCR reads again in MiXCR, with one record for every CDR3 protein. The data hold about 480,000 distinct CDR3 sequences, with approximately 23% observed a single time. Overall study results and limits: Ophthalmopathy could be told apart from stable hyperthyroidism with a 13 V-J model.

Note on this clonotype: Its target is unknown.

Sequenced input: blood. V and J are TRBV30 and TRBJ2-7; D is perhaps TRBD2 (6 bases). This sequence originates from a woman in her 70s with Graves' ophthalmopathy. For the CDR3, the DNA is TGTGCCTGGAGCCCTTGGAGGGAAGAGCAGTACTTC. Translating gives CAWSPWREEQYF.